This TCR beta chain was sequenced in a study of glioma-infiltrating T cells. Overall study results and limits: Very few CDR3 sequences were shared between tissue and blood. Gliomas, especially low-grade, showed above-expected tissue-blood divergence; non-neoplastic patients showed below.

In the case of this clonotype: As yet, its antigen is unknown. A much larger clone differs from this one at a single base, so this may be a read error.

Using RNA template, CDR3s of TCR alpha and beta were amplified with iRepertoire arm-PCR. For one-step reverse transcription and amplification, about 90-450 ng of tissue mRNA or PBMC total RNA was used. TCRdb re-analysed the multiplex PCR reads in MiXCR, keeping a single row per CDR3 protein. The sample shows 95,000 to 150,000 distinct CDR3 sequences, approximately 25% of them seen only once. This receptor was taken from a human donor with low-grade glioma or glioblastoma, undergoing nonglioma brain surgery, or in good health (not recorded which). Sequencing was performed on glioma tissue, nonneoplastic brain tissue, or PBMCs (not recorded which).

CDR3 in DNA: TGTGCCATCAGTGAGGAAGATACGAAGTATTTT. Translated: CAISEEDTKYF. V and J are TRBV10-3 and TRBJ2-3; D gene unclear. The V gene's germline CDR1 is ENHRY and CDR2 SYGVKD. The CDR3 covers 11 residues.